This T cell receptor beta chain derives from a study of blood T cells in healthy people across ages. The study's findings and limits: Per-million-T-cell TCR beta diversity fell roughly linearly with age. Naive and antigen-experienced cells were not separated, limiting conclusive comparison.

With regard to this clonotype: The antigen is not known.

Next came a second PCR, run for 7 to 11 cycles, which used a sample-barcoded 5' primer along with a J-beta primer mix. TCRdb analysed the 5' RACE reads with MiXCR anew, one entry per CDR3 protein. The profile shows more than 450,000 distinct CDR3 sequences, about 25% of them singletons. A further study also used this sample, focusing on T cells of mothers and their children.

The sequence came from a boy aged 2 to 10 in good health. Material for sequencing was blood.

CDR3 loop: CAAGQIVNTEAFF. The CDR3 coding sequence is TGTGCCGCGGGCCAAATCGTGAACACTGAAGCTTTCTTT. The chain is built from TRBV10-3 and TRBJ1-1, with D hard to call. This CDR3 comprises 13 residues. Germline values: CDR1 ENHRY, CDR2 SYGVKD. Trimming removed 11 bases from V and 0 bases from J, with 13 bases in between.